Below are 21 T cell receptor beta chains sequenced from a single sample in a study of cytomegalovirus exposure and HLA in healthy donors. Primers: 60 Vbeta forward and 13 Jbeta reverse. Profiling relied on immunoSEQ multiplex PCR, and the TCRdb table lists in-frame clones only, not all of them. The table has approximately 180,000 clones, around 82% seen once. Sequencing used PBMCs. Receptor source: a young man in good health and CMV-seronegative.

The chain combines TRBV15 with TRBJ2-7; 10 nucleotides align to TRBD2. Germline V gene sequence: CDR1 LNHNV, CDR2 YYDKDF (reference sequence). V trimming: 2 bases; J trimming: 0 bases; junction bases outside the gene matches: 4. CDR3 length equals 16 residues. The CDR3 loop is CATSRKTSGPSYEQYF. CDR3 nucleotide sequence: TGTGCCACCAGCAGAAAGACTAGCGGGCCCTCCTACGAGCAGTACTTC.

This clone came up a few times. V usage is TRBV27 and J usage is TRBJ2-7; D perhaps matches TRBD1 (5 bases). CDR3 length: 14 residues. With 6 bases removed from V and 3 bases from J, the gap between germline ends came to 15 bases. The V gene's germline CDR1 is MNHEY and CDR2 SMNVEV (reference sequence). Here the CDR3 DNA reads TGTGCCAGCAGCCCAGGGTACTTCAACTACGAGCAGTACTTC. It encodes CASSPGYFNYEQYF.

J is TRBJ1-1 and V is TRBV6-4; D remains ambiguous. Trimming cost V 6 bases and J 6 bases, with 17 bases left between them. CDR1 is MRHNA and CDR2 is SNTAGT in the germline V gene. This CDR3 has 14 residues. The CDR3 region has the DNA TGTGCCAGCAGAGTGCAGGCGACCGGCGCTGAAGCTTTCTTT. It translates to CASRVQATGAEAFF.

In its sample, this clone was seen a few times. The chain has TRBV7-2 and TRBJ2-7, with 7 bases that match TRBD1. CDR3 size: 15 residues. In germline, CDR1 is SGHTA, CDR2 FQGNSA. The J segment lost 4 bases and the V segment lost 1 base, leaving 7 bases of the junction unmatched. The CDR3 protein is CASSLGSGQPYEQYF. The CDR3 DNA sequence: TGTGCCAGCAGCTTAGGTTCGGGACAGCCTTACGAGCAGTACTTC.

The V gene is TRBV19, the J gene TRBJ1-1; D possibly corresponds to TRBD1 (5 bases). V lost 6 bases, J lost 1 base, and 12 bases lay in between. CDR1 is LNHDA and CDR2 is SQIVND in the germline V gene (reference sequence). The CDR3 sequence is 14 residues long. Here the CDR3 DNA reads TGTGCCAGTAGCCTCTTACAGGAGAACACTGAAGCTTTCTTT. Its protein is CASSLLQENTEAFF. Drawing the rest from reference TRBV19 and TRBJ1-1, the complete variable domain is DGGITQSPKYLFRKEGQNVTLSCEQNLNHDAMYWYRQDPGQGLRLIYYSQIVNDFQKGDIAEGYSVSREKKESFPLTVTSAQKNPTAFYLCASSLLQENTEAFFGQGTRLTVV.

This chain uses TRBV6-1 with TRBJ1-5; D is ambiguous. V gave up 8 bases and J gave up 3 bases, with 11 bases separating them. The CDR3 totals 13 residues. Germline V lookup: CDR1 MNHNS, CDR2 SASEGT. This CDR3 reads CASYSGNNQPQHF. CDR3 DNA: TGTGCCAGCTACTCGGGGAACAATCAGCCCCAGCATTTT.

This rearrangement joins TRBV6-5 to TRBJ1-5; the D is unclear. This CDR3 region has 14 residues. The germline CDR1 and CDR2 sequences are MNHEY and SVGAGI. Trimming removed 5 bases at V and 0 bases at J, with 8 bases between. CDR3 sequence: CASSQEDSNQPQHF. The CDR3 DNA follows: TGTGCCAGCAGTCAGGAGGATAGCAATCAGCCCCAGCATTTT.

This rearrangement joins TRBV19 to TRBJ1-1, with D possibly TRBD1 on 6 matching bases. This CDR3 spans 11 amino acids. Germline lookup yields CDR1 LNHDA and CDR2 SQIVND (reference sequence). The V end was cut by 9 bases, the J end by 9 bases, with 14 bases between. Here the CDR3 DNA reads TGTGCCAGCGGGGGGCAGGCCCAAGCTTTCTTT. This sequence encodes CASGGQAQAFF. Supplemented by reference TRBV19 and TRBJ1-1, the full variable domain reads DGGITQSPKYLFRKEGQNVTLSCEQNLNHDAMYWYRQDPGQGLRLIYYSQIVNDFQKGDIAEGYSVSREKKESFPLTVTSAQKNPTAFYLCASGGQAQAFFGQGTRLTVV.

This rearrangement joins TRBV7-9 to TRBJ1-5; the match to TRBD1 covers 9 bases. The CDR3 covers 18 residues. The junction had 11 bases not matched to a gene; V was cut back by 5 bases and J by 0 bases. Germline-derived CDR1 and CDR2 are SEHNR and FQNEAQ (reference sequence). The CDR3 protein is CASSRPGTGFSSNQPQHF. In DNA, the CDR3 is TGTGCCAGCAGCCGTCCCGGGACAGGGTTCAGTAGCAATCAGCCCCAGCATTTT.

The DNA for the CDR3 is TGTGCCAGCAGCTTCTCTAGCGGGAGAAACTACAATGAGCAGTTCTTC. Translation: CASSFSSGRNYNEQFF. The V and J genes are TRBV5-6 and TRBJ2-1; 10 nucleotides line up with TRBD2. Per the germline V gene, CDR1 is SGHDT and CDR2 is YYEEEE. V was clipped by 2 bases and J by 3 bases; unmatched bases: 5. CDR3 size: 16 residues.

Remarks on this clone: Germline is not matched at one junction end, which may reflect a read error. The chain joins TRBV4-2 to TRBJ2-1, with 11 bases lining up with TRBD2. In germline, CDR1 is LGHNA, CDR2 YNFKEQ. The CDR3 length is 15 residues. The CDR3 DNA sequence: TGTGCCAGCAGCCAGGGACTAGCGGAAAACAATGAGCAGCTCTTC. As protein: CASSQGLAENNEQLF.

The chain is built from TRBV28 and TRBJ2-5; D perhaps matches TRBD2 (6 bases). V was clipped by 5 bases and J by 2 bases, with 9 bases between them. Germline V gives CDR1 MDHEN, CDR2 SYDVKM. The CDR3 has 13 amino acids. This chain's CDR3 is CASSLGLQETQYF. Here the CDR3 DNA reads TGTGCCAGCAGTCTGGGACTGCAAGAGACCCAGTACTTC. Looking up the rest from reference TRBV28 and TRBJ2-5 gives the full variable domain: DVKVTQSSRYLVKRTGEKVFLECVQDMDHENMFWYRQDPGLGLRLIYFSYDVKMKEKGDIPEGYSVSREKKERFSLILESASTNQTSMYLCASSLGLQETQYFGPGTRLLVL.

This chain's CDR3 is CASSQGQQPQHF. CDR3 bases: TGTGCCAGCAGTCAGGGTCAGCAGCCCCAGCATTTT. The J gene is TRBJ1-5, the V gene TRBV28; D possibly corresponds to TRBD1 (5 bases). The CDR3 spans 12 residues. Per germline, CDR1 MDHEN and CDR2 SYDVKM. V was trimmed by 5 bases and J by 7 bases, leaving 9 bases between them.

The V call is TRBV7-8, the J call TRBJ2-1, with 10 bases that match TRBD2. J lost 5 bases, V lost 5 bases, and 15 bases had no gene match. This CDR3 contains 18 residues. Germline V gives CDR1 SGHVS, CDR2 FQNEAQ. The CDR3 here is CASSPNRVAGGQNNEQFF. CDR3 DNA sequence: TGTGCCAGCAGCCCAAATCGGGTAGCGGGAGGCCAAAACAATGAGCAGTTCTTC.

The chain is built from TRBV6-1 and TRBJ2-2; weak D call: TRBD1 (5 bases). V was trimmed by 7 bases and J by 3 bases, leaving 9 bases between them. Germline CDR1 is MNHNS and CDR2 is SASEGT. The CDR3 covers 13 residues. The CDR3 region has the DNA TGTGCCAGCACGACAGCTCACACCGGGGAGCTGTTTTTT. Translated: CASTTAHTGELFF.

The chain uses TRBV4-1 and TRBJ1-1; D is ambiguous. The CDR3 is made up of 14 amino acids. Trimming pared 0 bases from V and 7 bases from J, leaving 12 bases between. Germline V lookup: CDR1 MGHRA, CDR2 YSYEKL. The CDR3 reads CASSQDRAEGEAFF. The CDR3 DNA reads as TGCGCCAGCAGCCAAGATAGGGCAGAGGGTGAAGCTTTCTTT.

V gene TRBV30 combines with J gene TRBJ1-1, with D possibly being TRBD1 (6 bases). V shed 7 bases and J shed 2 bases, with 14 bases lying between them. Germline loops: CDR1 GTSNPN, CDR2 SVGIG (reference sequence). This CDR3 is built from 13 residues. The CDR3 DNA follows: TGTGCCTTCACAAGGACAGTCAACACTGAAGCTTTCTTT. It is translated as CAFTRTVNTEAFF.

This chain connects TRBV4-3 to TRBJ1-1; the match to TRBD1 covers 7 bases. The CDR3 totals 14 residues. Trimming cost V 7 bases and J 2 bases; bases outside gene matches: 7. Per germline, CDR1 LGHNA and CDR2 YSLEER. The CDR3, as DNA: TGCGCCAGCACCTTAGACAGGGTAAACACTGAAGCTTTCTTT. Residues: CASTLDRVNTEAFF.

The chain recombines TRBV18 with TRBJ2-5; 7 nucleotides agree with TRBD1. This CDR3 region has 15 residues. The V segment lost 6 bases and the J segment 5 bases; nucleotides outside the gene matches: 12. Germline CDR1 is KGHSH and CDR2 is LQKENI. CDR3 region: CASSLRQGTSETQYF. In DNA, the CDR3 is TGTGCCAGCTCCCTCCGACAGGGAACGTCGGAGACCCAGTACTTC. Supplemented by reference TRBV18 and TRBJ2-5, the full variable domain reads NAGVMQNPRHLVRRRGQEARLRCSPMKGHSHVYWYRQLPEEGLKFMVYLQKENIIDESGMPKERFSAEFPKEGPSILRIQQVVRGDSAAYFCASSLRQGTSETQYFGPGTRLLVL.

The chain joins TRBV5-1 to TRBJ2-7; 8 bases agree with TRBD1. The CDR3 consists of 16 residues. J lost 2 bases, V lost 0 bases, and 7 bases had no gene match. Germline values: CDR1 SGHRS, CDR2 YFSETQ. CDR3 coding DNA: TGCGCCAGCAGCTTGGTAGGAGGACAGGGCCCCTACGAGCAGTACTTC. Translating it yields CASSLVGGQGPYEQYF. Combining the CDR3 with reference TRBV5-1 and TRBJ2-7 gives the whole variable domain KAGVTQTPRYLIKTRGQQVTLSCSPISGHRSVSWYQQTPGQGLQFLFEYFSETQRNKGNFPGRFSGRQFSNSRSEMNVSTLELGDSALYLCASSLVGGQGPYEQYFGPGTRLTVT.

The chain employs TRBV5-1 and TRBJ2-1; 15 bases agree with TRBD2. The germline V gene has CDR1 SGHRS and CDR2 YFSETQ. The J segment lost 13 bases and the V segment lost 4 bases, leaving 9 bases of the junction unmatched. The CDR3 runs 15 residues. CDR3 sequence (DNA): TGCGCCAGCAGCCCGGGACTAGCGGGAGGCCATGGACAGTTCTTC. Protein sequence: CASSPGLAGGHGQFF.